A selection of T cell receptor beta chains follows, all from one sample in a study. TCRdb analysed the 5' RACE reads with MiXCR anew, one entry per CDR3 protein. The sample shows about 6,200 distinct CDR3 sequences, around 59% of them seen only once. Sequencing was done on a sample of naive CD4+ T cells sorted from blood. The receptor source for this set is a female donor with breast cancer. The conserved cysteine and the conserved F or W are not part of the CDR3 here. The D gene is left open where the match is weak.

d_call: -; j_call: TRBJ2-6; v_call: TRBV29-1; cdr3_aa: SAGGGANVLT
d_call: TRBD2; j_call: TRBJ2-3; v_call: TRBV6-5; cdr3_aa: ASSTTSGGDDTQY
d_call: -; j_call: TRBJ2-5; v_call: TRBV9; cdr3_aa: ASSVAGETQY
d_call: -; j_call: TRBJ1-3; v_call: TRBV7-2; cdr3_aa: ASSTNTLGSLSGNTIY
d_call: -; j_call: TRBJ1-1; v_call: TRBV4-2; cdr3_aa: ASSQDMTGAYTEAF
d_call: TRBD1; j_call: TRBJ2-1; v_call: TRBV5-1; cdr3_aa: ASSPRTGNYNEQF
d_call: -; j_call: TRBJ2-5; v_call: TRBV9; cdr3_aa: ASSVAGGVQETQY
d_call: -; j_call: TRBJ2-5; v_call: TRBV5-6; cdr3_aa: ASSQGSEETQY
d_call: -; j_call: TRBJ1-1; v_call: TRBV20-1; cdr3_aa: RALPVGF
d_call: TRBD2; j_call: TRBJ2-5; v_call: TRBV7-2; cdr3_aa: ASSLTSGRKETQY
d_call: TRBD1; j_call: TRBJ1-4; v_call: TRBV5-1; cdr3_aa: ASRSFSQGDGGKLF
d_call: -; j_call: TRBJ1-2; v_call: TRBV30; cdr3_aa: AWNGQAANYGYT
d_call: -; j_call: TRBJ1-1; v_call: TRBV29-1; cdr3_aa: SALGGPTEAF
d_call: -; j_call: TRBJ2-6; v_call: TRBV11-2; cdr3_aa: ASSSRDSGSGANVLT
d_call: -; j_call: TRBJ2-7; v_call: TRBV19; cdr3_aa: ASSKPGTDGYEQY
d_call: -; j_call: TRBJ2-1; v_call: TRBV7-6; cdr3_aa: ASTPSRTYNEQF
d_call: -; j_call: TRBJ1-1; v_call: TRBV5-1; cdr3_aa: ASSFLGRTEAF